The 8 T cell receptor beta chains given below trace back to one sample, sequenced in a study of CD8 T cells in ankylosing spondylitis. TCRdb independently ran MiXCR on the 5' RACE reads; one entry per CDR3 protein. The data hold roughly 180,000 distinct CDR3 sequences, with under 15% observed a single time. Sequencing input: blood, either unsorted or a sorted T cell fraction (not recorded which). These receptors were obtained from a female donor with ankylosing spondylitis or in good health (not recorded which).

This clonotype occurred many times. The chain's CDR3 is CSVGGGSEQYF. The CDR3 nucleotides read TGCAGCGTTGGAGGGGGCAGCGAGCAGTACTTC. The genes are TRBV29-1 and TRBJ2-7, with 7 bases lining up with TRBD1. With V trimmed by 4 bases and J by 6 bases, 3 bases remained unmatched. The CDR3 is 11 amino acids. Germline V gene data show CDR1 as SQVTM and CDR2 as ANQGSEA.

This clonotype appeared many times. This chain joins TRBV6-1 and TRBJ2-7; TRBD1 matches 7 bases. This CDR3 contains 14 residues. Trimming at V came to 6 bases and at J to 2 bases, leaving 7 bases not matched to a gene. Germline-derived CDR1 and CDR2 are MNHNS and SASEGT. In nucleotides, the CDR3 is TGTGCCAGCAGCCCTAGGGACAGAACCTACGAGCAGTACTTC. Its protein is CASSPRDRTYEQYF.

This clonotype was counted ten times or more. The V gene is TRBV4-3, the J gene TRBJ2-1; possibly TRBD2 for D (5 bases). The CDR3 spans 16 residues. Germline V CDR1 and CDR2: LGHNA, YSLEER. Trimming took off 0 bases at V and 3 bases at J, with 12 bases between the two ends. This CDR3 reads CASSQDYSGIYNEQFF. The DNA for the CDR3 is TGCGCCAGCAGCCAAGATTACAGCGGAATCTACAATGAGCAGTTCTTC.

This clonotype came up a few times. The chain uses TRBV5-1 and TRBJ2-5; 7 nucleotides align to TRBD2. The CDR3 totals 17 residues. Germline V CDR1 and CDR2: SGHRS, YFSETQ. V lost 3 bases and J lost 1; bases outside the gene matches: 12. This CDR3 is CASSSPGWRELQETQYF. In nucleotides, the CDR3 is TGCGCCAGCAGCTCTCCCGGGTGGCGGGAGCTCCAAGAGACCCAGTACTTC.

At least ten counts were recorded for this clonotype. V gene TRBV20-1 combines with J gene TRBJ1-2, with D possibly TRBD1 on 6 matching bases. V was shortened by 0 bases and J by 8 bases, with 16 bases between the two germline ends. This CDR3 is 14 amino acids long. The germline gives CDR1 DFQATT, CDR2 SNEGSKA (reference sequence). CDR3 sequence: CSARDPSGARGYTF. The DNA for the CDR3 is TGCAGTGCTAGAGATCCCTCGGGGGCCCGGGGCTACACCTTC.

The sample holds many counts of this clonotype. The chain is built from TRBV9 and TRBJ2-3; D remains ambiguous. CDR3 length: 14 residues. The V gene lost 0 bases and the J gene lost 5 bases, with 10 bases spanning the gap. Germline values: CDR1 SGDLS, CDR2 YYNGEE. The CDR3 region is CASSVASLLDTQYF. DNA of the CDR3: TGTGCCAGCAGCGTAGCCAGCCTCCTAGATACGCAGTATTTT.

This clonotype was seen repeatedly, ten times or more. V is TRBV20-1 and J is TRBJ2-1; D is possibly TRBD2 (6 bases). Trimming left V 4 bases short and J 9 bases short, with 22 bases between. CDR1 and CDR2 (germline): DFQATT, SNEGSKA (reference sequence). CDR3 length: 15 amino acids. The CDR3 region is CSATEQRRAISEQFF. As DNA, the CDR3 is TGCAGTGCTACAGAGCAAAGGAGGGCCATTAGTGAGCAGTTCTTC.

Many counts were recorded for this clonotype. The chain links TRBV11-2 to TRBJ2-7; D is uncertain. This CDR3 has 15 residues. Germline assignment: CDR1 SGHAT and CDR2 FQNNGV. Trimming pared 1 base from V and 0 bases from J, leaving 10 bases between. As DNA, the CDR3 is TGTGCCAGCAGCTTAGCCCCGGATAGCTCCTACGAGCAGTACTTC. Its translation is CASSLAPDSSYEQYF.